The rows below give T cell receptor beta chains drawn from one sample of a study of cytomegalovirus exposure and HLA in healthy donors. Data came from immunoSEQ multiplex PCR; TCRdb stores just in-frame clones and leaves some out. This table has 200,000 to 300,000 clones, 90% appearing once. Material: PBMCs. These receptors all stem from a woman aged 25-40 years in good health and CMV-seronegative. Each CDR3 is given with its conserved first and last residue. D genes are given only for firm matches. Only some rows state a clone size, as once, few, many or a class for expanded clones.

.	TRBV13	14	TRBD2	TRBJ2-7	CASSLGAGVHEQYF	TGTGCCAGCAGCTTAGGGGCGGGAGTCCACGAGCAGTACTTC
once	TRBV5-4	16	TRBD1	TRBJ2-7	CASSLGATGVKYEQYF	TGTGCCAGCAGCCTTGGGGCGACAGGGGTAAAATACGAGCAGTACTTC
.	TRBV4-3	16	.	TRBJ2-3	CASSQDPSVGTDTQYF	TGCGCCAGCAGCCAAGACCCTAGTGTGGGCACAGATACGCAGTATTTT
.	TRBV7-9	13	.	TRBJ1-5	CASSSEGNQPQHF	TGTGCCAGCAGCTCAGAGGGGAATCAGCCCCAGCATTTT
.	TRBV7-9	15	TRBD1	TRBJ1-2	CASSLWTGGHSRYTF	TGTGCCAGCAGCCTCTGGACAGGGGGTCATAGTCGCTACACCTTC
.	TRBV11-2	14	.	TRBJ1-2	CASSAQGFGYGYTF	TGTGCCAGCAGCGCACAGGGTTTCGGCTATGGCTACACCTTC
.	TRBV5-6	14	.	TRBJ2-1	CASSGMEVPHEQFF	TGTGCCAGCAGTGGAATGGAGGTTCCCCATGAGCAGTTCTTC
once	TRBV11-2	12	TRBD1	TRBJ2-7	CASSRDRAEQYF	TGTGCCAGCAGCCGGGACAGGGCCGAGCAGTACTTC
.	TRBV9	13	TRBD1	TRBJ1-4	CASSAREGARLFF	TGTGCCAGCAGCGCACGGGAGGGGGCAAGACTGTTTTTT
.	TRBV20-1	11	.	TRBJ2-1	CSAQDYNEQFF	TGCAGTGCTCAAGACTACAATGAGCAGTTCTTC
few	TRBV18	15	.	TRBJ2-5	CASSPPAGTQETQYF	TGTGCCAGCTCACCACCCGCGGGAACACAAGAGACCCAGTACTTC
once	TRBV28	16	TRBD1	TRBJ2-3	CASRLQGAGSTDTQYF	TGTGCCAGCAGACTTCAGGGGGCGGGGAGTACAGATACGCAGTATTTT
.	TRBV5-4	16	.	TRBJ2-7	CASSLEQGLPGYEQYF	TGTGCCAGCAGCTTGGAACAGGGCCTCCCGGGATACGAGCAGTACTTC
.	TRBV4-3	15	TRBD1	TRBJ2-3	CASSQDRGPADTQYF	TGCGCCAGCAGCCAAGACAGGGGGCCTGCAGATACGCAGTATTTT
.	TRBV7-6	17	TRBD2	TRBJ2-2	CASSQGLAGLGTGELFF	TGTGCCAGCAGCCAGGGACTAGCGGGACTGGGCACCGGGGAGCTGTTTTTT
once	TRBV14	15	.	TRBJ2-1	CASSQAGDPYNEQFF	TGTGCCAGCAGCCAAGCGGGCGACCCCTACAATGAGCAGTTCTTC
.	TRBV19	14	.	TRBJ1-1	CASSIYRDNTEAFF	TGTGCCAGTAGTATTTACCGGGACAACACTGAAGCTTTCTTT